This T cell receptor beta chain was sequenced for a study of response to subunit inactivated influenza vaccine. Notes on the study in general: The authors put forward the suggestion that each seasonal influenza vaccination may bring in only a limited number of new T cells.

This CDR3 has 17 residues. Trimming cost V 6 bases and J 0 bases, with 15 bases left between them. CDR1 MNHNS and CDR2 SASEGT come from the germline V gene. This clonotype was counted a few times. The antigen remains undetermined. A single record per CDR3 protein comes from TCRdb applying MiXCR to the RT-PCR reads. Of about 520,000 distinct CDR3 sequences listed, roughly 25% are singletons. This receptor was taken from a man aged 50 to 60 who received an inactivated influenza vaccine. This specimen was CD4+ T cells sorted from PBMCs, taken 5 to 6 days after vaccination. The chain couples TRBV6-1 to TRBJ2-6; D possibly corresponds to TRBD2 (6 bases). CDR3 amino acids: CASRPGTYGSGANVLTF. For the CDR3, the DNA is TGTGCCAGCAGGCCCGGGACTTATGGCTCTGGGGCCAACGTCCTGACTTTC.